This T cell receptor (beta chain) was profiled in a study of T cell responses to AZD1222 COVID-19 vaccine. Overall study findings and caveats: The repertoires were collected only after the peak T cell response. Nearly half of unique spike-specific TCRs reportedly avoided B.1.351 and B.1.1.7 mutated regions. Most donors were white British and more were female, and clonal diversity was possibly underestimated.

Assay: immunoSEQ multiplex PCR; the TCRdb copy retains only in-frame clones and omits some. The sample has more than 35,000 clones; about four fifths are singletons. Germline-derived CDR1 and CDR2 are MGHRA and YSYEKL. With V trimmed by 1 base and J by 4 bases, 6 bases remained unmatched. This CDR3 is 16 amino acids long. Points on this clone: Its antigen is unknown.

This clonotype originated in an adult who received the MenACWY meningococcal vaccine as a control. This chain uses TRBV4-1 with TRBJ2-1, with TRBD1 identical over 8 bases. The sample consisted of peripheral blood, taken 28 days after the second dose of the MenACWY control vaccine. DNA of the CDR3: TGCGCCAGCAGCCAAGCTAGGACAGGGTCTTACAATGAGCAGTTCTTC. Translated, it gives CASSQARTGSYNEQFF.